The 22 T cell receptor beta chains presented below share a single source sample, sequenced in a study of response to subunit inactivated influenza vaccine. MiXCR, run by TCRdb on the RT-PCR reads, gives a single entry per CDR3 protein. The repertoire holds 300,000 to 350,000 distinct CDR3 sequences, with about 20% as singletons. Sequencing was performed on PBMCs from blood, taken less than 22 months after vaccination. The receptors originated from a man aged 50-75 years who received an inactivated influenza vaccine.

The CDR3 loop reads CAWSVGLERSEAFF. As DNA, the CDR3 is TGTGCCTGGAGTGTGGGACTTGAACGGTCTGAAGCTTTCTTT. V usage is TRBV30 and J usage is TRBJ1-1, with D maybe TRBD1 (5 bases). V was clipped by 0 bases and J by 6 bases, with 14 bases between them. The CDR3 is 14 residues long. The germline CDR1 and CDR2 sequences are GTSNPN and SVGIG (reference sequence).

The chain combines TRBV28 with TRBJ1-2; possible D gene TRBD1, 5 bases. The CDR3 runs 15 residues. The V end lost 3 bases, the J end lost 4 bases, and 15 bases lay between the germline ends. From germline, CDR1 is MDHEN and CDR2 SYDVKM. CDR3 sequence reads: CASSLQYRRGYGYTF. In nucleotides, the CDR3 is TGTGCCAGCAGTTTGCAGTATCGGAGGGGCTATGGCTACACCTTC.

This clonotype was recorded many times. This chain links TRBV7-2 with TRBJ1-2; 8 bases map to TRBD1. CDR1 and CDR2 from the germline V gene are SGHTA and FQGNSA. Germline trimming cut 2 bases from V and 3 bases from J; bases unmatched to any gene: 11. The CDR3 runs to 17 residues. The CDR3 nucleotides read TGTGCCAGCAGCTTATGGTTGTCAGGGGGCGGACACTATGGCTACACCTTC. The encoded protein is CASSLWLSGGGHYGYTF.

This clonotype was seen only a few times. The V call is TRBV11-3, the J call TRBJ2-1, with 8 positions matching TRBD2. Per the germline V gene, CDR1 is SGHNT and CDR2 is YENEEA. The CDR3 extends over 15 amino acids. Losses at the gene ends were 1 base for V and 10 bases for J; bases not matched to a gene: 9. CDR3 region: CASSLGAGGPSEQFF. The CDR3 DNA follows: TGTGCCAGCAGCTTAGGTGCGGGAGGCCCCAGCGAGCAGTTCTTC. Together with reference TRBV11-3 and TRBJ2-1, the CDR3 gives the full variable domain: EAGVVQSPRYKIIEKKQPVAFWCNPISGHNTLYWYLQNLGQGPELLIRYENEEAVDDSQLPKDRFSAERLKGVDSTLKIQPAELGDSAVYLCASSLGAGGPSEQFFGPGTRLTVL.

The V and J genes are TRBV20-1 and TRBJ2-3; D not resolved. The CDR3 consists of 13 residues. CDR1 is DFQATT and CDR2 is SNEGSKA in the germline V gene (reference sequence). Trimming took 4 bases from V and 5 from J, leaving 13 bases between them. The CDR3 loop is CSANPALGDTQYF. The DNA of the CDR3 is TGCAGTGCTAATCCGGCCCTCGGAGATACGCAGTATTTT.

The CDR3 sequence: CASSGLAGAAKNIQYF. The CDR3 DNA is TGTGCCAGCAGTGGGCTAGCGGGAGCGGCCAAAAACATTCAGTACTTC. The chain has TRBV2 and TRBJ2-4, with 10 positions matching TRBD2. J gave up 1 base and V 4 bases, and 4 bases lay outside the gene matches. The CDR3 consists of 16 residues. Germline CDR1 is SNHLY and CDR2 is FYNNEI. The full variable domain, with the rest looked up from reference TRBV2 and TRBJ2-4, is EPEVTQTPSHQVTQMGQEVILRCVPISNHLYFYWYRQILGQKVEFLVSFYNNEISEKSEIFDDQFSVERPDGSNFTLKIRSTKLEDSAMYFCASSGLAGAAKNIQYFGAGTRLSVL.

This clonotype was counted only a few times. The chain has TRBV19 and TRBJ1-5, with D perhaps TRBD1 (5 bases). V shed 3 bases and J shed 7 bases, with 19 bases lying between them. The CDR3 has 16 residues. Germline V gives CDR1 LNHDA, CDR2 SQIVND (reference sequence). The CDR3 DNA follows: TGTGCCAGTAGTATTCGGGTTCAGGCCCCAGGGCAGCCCCAGCATTTT. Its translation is CASSIRVQAPGQPQHF.

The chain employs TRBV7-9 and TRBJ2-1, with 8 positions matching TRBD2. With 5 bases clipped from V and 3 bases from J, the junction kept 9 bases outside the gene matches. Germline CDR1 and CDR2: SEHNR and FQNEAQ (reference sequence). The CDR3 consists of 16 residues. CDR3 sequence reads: CASSTYSGNRYNEQFF. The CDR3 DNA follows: TGTGCCAGCAGCACCTATAGCGGGAATCGCTACAATGAGCAGTTCTTC.

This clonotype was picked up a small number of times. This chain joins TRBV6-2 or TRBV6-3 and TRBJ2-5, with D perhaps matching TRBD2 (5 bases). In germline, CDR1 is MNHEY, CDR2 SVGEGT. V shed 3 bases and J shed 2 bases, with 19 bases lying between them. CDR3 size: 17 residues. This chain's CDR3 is CASSYVLSGSSQETQYF. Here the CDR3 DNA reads TGTGCCAGCAGTTATGTACTTAGTGGGAGTTCTCAAGAGACCCAGTACTTC.

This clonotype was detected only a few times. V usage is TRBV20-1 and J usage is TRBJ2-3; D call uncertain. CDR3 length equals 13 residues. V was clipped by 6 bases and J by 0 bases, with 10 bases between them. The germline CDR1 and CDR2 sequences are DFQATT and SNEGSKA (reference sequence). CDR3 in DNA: TGCAGTGCCGAGGTACCAAGCACAGATACGCAGTATTTT. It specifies CSAEVPSTDTQYF.

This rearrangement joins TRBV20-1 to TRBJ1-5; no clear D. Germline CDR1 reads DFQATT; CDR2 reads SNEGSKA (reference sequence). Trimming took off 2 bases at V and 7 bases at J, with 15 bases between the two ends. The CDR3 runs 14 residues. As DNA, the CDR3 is TGCAGTGCTAGACCCCGCGGGAGCGGACAGCCCCAGCATTTT. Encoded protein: CSARPRGSGQPQHF.

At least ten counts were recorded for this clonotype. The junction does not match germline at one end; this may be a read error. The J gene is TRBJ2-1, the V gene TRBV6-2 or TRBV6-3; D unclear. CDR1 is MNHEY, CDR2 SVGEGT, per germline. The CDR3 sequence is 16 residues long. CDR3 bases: TGTGCCAGCAGCTACTCAATCAGTGTCCCCTACAATGAGCAGTTCTTC. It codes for CASSYSISVPYNEQFF.

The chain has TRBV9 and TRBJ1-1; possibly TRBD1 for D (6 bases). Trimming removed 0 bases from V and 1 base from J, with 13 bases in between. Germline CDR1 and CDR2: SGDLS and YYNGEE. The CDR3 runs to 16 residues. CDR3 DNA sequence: TGTGCCAGCAGCGTAGTTCAGGGGTGGACGAACACTGAAGCTTTCTTT. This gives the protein CASSVVQGWTNTEAFF.

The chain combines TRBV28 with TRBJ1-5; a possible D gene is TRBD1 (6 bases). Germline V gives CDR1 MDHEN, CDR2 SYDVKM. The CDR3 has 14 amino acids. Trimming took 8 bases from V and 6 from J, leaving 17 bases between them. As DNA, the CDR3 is TGTGCCAGCCACTCCGGGACACGAGGTCAGCCCCAGCATTTT. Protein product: CASHSGTRGQPQHF.

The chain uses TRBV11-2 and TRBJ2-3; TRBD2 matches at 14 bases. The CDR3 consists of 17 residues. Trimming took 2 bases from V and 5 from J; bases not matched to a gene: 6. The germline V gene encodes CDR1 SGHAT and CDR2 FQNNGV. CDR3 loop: CASSLIRLAGGQDTQYF. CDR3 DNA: TGTGCCAGCAGCTTAATCCGACTAGCGGGGGGGCAAGATACGCAGTATTTT.

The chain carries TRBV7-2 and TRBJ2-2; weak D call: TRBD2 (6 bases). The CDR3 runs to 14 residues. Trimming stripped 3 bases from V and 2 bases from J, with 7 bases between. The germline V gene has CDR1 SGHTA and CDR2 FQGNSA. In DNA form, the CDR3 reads TGTGCCAGCAGCTTTACTAGCAACACCGGGGAGCTGTTTTTT. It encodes CASSFTSNTGELFF. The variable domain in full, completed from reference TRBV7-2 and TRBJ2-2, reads GAGVSQSPSNKVTEKGKDVELRCDPISGHTALYWYRQSLGQGLEFLIYFQGNSAPDKSGLPSDRFSAERTGGSVSTLTIQRTQQEDSAVYLCASSFTSNTGELFFGEGSRLTVL.

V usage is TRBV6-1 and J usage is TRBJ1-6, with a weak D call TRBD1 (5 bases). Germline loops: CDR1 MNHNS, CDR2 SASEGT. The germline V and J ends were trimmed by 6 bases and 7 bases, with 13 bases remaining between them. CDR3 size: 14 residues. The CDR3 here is CASRTVGGNSPLHF. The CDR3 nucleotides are TGTGCCAGCAGAACAGTCGGGGGGAATTCACCCCTCCACTTT.

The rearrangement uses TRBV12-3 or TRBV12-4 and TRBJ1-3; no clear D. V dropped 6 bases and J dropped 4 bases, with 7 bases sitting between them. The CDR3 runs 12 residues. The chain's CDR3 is CASRGAGNTIYF. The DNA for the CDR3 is TGTGCCAGCAGGGGAGCAGGAAACACCATATATTTT.

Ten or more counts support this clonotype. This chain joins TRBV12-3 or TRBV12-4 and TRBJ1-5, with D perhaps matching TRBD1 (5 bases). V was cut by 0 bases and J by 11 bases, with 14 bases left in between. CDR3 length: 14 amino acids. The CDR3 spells CASSLARTLPAQHF. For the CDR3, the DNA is TGTGCCAGCAGTTTAGCGCGGACATTGCCAGCCCAGCATTTT.

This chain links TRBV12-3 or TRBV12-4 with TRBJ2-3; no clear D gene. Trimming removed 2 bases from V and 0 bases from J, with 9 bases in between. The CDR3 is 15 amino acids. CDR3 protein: CASSLLETSTDTQYF. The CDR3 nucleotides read TGTGCCAGCAGTTTACTTGAGACTAGCACAGATACGCAGTATTTT.

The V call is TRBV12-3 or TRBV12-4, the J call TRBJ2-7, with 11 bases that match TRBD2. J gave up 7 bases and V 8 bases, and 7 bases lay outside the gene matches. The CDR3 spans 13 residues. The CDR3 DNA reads TGTGCCAGCGGGGGACTAGCGGTCTTTGAGCAGTACTTC. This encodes CASGGLAVFEQYF.

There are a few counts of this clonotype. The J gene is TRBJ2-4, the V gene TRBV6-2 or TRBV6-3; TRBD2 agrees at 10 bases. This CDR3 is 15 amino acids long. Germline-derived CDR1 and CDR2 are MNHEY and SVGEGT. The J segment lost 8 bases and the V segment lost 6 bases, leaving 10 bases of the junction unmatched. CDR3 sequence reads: CASSPLAGVGHIQYF. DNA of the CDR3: TGTGCCAGCAGCCCTCTAGCGGGAGTCGGTCACATTCAGTACTTC.